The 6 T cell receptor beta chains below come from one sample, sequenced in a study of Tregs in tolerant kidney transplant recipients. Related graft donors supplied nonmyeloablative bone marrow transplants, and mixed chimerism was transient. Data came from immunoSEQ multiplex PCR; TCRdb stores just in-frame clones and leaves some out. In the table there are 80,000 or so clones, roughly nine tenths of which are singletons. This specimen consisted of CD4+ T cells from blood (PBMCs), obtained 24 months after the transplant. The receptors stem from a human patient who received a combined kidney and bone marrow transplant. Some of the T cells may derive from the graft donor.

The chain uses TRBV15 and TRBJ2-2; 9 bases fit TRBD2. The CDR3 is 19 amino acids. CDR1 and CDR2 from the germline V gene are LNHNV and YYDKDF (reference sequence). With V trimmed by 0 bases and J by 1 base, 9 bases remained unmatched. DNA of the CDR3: TGTGCCACCAGCAGAGAAGTAGCGGGGGATCTATTGAACACCGGGGAGCTGTTTTTT. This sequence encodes CATSREVAGDLLNTGELFF.

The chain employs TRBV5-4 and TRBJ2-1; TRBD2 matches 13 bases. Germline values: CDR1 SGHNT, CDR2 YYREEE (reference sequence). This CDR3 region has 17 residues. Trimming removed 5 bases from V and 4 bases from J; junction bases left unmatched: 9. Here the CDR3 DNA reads TGTGCCAGCAGTCCTGGACTAGCGGGAGTACGGTACAATGAGCAGTTCTTC. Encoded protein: CASSPGLAGVRYNEQFF. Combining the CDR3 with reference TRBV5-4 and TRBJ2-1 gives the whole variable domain ETGVTQSPTHLIKTRGQQVTLRCSSQSGHNTVSWYQQALGQGPQFIFQYYREEENGRGNFPPRFSGLQFPNYSSELNVNALELDDSALYLCASSPGLAGVRYNEQFFGPGTRLTVL.

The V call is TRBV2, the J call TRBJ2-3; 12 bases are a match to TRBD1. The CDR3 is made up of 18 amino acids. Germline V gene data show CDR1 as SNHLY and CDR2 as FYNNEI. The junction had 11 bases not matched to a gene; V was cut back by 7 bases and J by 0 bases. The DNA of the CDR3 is TGTGCCAGCATTCGGGGGACAGGGGGCTTCTCTAGCACAGATACGCAGTATTTT. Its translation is CASIRGTGGFSSTDTQYF.

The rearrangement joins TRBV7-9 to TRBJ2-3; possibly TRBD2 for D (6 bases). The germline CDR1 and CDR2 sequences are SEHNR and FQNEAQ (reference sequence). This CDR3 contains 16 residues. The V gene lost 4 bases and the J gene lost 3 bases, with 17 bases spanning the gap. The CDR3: CASSYRRGAGTDTQYF. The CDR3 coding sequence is TGTGCCAGCAGCTACCGCCGCGGGGCAGGGACAGATACGCAGTATTTT.

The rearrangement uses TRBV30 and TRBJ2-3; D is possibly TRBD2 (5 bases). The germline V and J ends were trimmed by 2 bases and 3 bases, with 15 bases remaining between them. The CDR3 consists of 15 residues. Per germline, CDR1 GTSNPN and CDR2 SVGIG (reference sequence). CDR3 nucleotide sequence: TGTGCCTGGAGTCCCCCCGGGGTGGAGACAGATACGCAGTATTTT. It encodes CAWSPPGVETDTQYF.

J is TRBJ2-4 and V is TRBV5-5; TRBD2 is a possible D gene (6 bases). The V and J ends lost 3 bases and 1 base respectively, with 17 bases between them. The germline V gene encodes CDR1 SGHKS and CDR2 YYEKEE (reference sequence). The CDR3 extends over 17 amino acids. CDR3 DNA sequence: TGTGCCAGCAGCTCGGAGGGTGGGGATTCGGCCAAAAACATTCAGTACTTC. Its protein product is CASSSEGGDSAKNIQYF.